This paragraph covers one TCR beta chain sequence. As yet, its antigen is unknown. The CDR3 extends over 14 amino acids. The V end lost 3 bases, the J end lost 4 bases, and 13 bases lay between the germline ends. Germline CDR1 and CDR2: MDHEN and SYDVKM. These data are taken from a study of OX40 agonist ivuxolimab in advanced cancers. Study results and limitations: Blood T cells, both CD4+ and CD8+, expanded clonally by week 6 at 0.1 to 3.0 mg/kg.

Some clones are missing from TCRdb's copy, which holds only in-frame ones; the method was immunoSEQ multiplex PCR. The sample carries tens of thousands of clones, over 75% recorded once. This receptor was identified in an adult with an advanced solid tumor such as melanoma, head and neck, liver or kidney cancer. This specimen was CD4+ or CD8+ T cells sorted from blood, taken in a trial of the OX40 agonist ivuxolimab. V gene TRBV28 combines with J gene TRBJ2-7, with D perhaps matching TRBD1 (7 bases). This CDR3 reads CASSFQGGRYEQYF. The DNA for the CDR3 is TGTGCCAGCAGTTTTCAGGGGGGAAGATACGAGCAGTACTTC.